The clone carrying this T cell receptor (beta chain) turned up a few times. Its antigen is unidentified. Given a much more abundant clone one base away, this may be a read error. The data belong to a study of breast tumors, draining lymph nodes, adjacent tissues. Notes on the study in general: Tumor repertoires ranked between lymph nodes and nontumor tissue in diversity, with V and J gene preferences. Luminal-like breast cancer showed significantly greater tumor-nontumor repertoire similarity than basal-like breast cancer did. The lymph node origin of tumor T cells was framed as consistent with a hypothesis, not demonstrated.

TCRdb re-called the multiplex PCR reads with MiXCR, one entry per CDR3 protein. The table has approximately 210,000 distinct CDR3 sequences, roughly 32% seen once. Breast cancer patients provided tissue from their axillary draining lymph nodes. V shed 4 bases and J 2 bases; nucleotides not matched to a gene: 6. The length of the CDR3 is 16 residues. In germline, CDR1 is DFQATT, CDR2 SNEGSKA (reference sequence). This clonotype was sampled from a female donor with breast cancer. Some clones in this sample may be carry-over from other donors' samples. The rearrangement uses TRBV20-1 and TRBJ2-3, with 13 bases lining up with TRBD2. Sequencing was done on a sample of axillary lymph node tissue. CDR3 nucleotide sequence: TGCAGTGCTAAGGGGGGGACTAGCGGGGCCACAGATACGCAGTATTTT. As protein: CSAKGGTSGATDTQYF.